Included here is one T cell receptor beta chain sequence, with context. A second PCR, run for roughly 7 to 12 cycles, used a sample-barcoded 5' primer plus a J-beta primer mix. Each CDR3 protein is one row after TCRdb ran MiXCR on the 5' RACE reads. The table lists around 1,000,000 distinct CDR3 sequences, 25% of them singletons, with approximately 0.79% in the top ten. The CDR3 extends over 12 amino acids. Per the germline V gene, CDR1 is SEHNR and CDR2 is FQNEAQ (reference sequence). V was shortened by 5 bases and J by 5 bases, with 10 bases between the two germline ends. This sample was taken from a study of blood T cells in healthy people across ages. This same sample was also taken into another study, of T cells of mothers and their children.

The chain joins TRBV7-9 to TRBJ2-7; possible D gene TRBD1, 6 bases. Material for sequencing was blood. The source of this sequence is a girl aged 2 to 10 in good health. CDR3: CASSPYRDEQYF. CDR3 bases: TGTGCCAGCAGCCCCTACAGGGACGAGCAGTACTTC.